The 6 T cell receptor beta chains below come from one sample, sequenced in a study of technical replicates of blood from a handful of donors (dated by TCRdb to the late 2010s). Libraries were built with the immunoSEQ multiplex PCR assay. TCRdb stores this immuneACCESS table with in-frame sequences only. Part of the clones is absent; in the studies checked, under half of the shortfall reflects unresolved V genes, and no reason is known for the rest. The sample table lists tens of thousands of clones, around 91% of them with a count of one. 0.3% to 0.4% of the sample goes to the ten largest clones. The sequenced sample consisted of T cells isolated from PBMCs. All receptors come from a human donor in good health. Some clones in this sample may be carry-over from other donors' samples.

The rearrangement links TRBV27 to TRBJ2-1, with 7 bases fitting TRBD1. CDR1 is MNHEY and CDR2 is SMNVEV in the germline V gene (reference sequence). The junction had 4 bases not matched to a gene; V was cut back by 1 base and J by 4 bases. CDR3 size: 15 residues. The CDR3 is CASSLFDREYNEQFF. The CDR3 nucleotides are TGTGCCAGCAGTTTATTTGACAGGGAGTACAATGAGCAGTTCTTC.

The chain carries TRBV6-5 and TRBJ1-1; no firm D call. The CDR3 loop spans 15 amino acids. The V end lost 4 bases, the J end lost 1 base, and 13 bases lay between the germline ends. Germline V gives CDR1 MNHEY, CDR2 SVGAGI. CDR3 loop: CASSFFLTQNTEAFF. As DNA, the CDR3 is TGTGCCAGCAGTTTCTTTCTTACTCAGAACACTGAAGCTTTCTTT.

The chain combines TRBV30 with TRBJ1-2; TRBD1 aligns across 7 bases. Germline CDR1 GTSNPN, CDR2 SVGIG (reference sequence). The CDR3 has 17 residues. The J segment lost 7 bases and the V segment lost 3 bases, leaving 20 bases of the junction unmatched. CDR3 amino acids: CAWRVPGQKGLGGGYTF. The CDR3 DNA reads TGTGCCTGGAGGGTCCCGGGACAGAAGGGTCTAGGAGGTGGCTACACCTTC.

V is TRBV4-1 and J is TRBJ1-2; no clear D gene. V gave up 3 bases and J gave up 0 bases, with 11 bases separating them. The CDR3 contains 15 residues. Germline CDR1 reads MGHRA; CDR2 reads YSYEKL. In DNA form, the CDR3 reads TGCGCCAGCAGCCAGCCGGTCAGGCCTAACTATGGCTACACCTTC. Translated, it gives CASSQPVRPNYGYTF.

This clone was counted between two and nine times. This chain uses TRBV27 with TRBJ1-6; TRBD1 matches 9 bases. Germline CDR1 reads MNHEY; CDR2 reads SMNVEV (reference sequence). With 4 bases clipped from V and 10 bases from J, the junction kept 8 bases outside the gene matches. The CDR3 runs to 15 residues. This chain's CDR3 is CASSSRDRVRSPLHF. Here the CDR3 DNA reads TGTGCCAGCAGTTCCCGGGACAGGGTCAGGTCACCCCTCCACTTT.

The chain recombines TRBV11-3 with TRBJ2-1, with 8 positions matching TRBD2. The ends lost 1 base at V and 8 bases at J; junction bases unmatched: 10. The CDR3 consists of 16 residues. Looked up from germline, CDR1 is SGHNT and CDR2 is YENEEA. As DNA, the CDR3 is TGTGCCAGCAGCTTAGGATTAGGGGCGCGGGGGGATGAGCAGTTCTTC. Translation gives CASSLGLGARGDEQFF.